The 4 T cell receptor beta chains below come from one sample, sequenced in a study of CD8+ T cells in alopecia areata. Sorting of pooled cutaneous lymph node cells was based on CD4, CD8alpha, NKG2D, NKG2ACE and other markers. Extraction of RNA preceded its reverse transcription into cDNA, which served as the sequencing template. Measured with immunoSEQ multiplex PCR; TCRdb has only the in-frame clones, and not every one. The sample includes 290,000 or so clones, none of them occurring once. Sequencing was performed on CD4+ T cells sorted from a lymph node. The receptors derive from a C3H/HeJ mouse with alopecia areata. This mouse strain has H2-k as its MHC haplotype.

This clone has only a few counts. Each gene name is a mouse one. The CDR3 loop reads CASSQAQSNTEVFF. Incomplete CDR3 DNA: TGTGCCAGCAGCCAAGCACAGTCAAACACA. This chain links TRBV5 with TRBJ1-1; D uncertain. The read is 4 residues too short to cover the CDR3 end, so that end is filled in from the germline J gene. The CDR3 is made up of 14 amino acids. The germline CDR1 and CDR2 sequences are LGHNA and YNLKQL (reference sequence). V lost 1 base to trimming and J lost 0 bases, with 6 bases between them.

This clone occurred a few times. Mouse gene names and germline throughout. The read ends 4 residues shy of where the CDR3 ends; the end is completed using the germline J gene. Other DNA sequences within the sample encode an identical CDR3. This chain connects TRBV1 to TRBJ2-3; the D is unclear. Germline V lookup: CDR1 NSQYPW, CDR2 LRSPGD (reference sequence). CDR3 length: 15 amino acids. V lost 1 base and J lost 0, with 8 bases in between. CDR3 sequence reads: CTCSAVSTSAETLYF. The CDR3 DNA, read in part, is TGCACCTGCAGTGCAGTTTCGACTAGTGCAGAA.

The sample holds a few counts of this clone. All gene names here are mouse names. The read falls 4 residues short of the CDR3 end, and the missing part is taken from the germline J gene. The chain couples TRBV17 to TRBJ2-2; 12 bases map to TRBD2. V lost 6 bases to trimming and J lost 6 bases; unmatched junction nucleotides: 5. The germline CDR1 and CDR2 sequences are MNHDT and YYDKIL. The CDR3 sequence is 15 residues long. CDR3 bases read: TGTGCTAGCAGGACCCGGGACTGGGGGGCCGGG. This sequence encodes CASRTRDWGAG. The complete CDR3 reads CASRTRDWGAGQLYF.

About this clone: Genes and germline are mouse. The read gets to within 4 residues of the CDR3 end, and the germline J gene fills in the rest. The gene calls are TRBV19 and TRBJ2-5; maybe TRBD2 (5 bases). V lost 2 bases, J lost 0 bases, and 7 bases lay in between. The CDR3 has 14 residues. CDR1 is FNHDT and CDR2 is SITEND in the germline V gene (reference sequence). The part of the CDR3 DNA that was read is TGTGCCAGCAGTATCTGGGCTAACCAAGAC. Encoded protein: CASSIWANQD. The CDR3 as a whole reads CASSIWANQDTQYF.